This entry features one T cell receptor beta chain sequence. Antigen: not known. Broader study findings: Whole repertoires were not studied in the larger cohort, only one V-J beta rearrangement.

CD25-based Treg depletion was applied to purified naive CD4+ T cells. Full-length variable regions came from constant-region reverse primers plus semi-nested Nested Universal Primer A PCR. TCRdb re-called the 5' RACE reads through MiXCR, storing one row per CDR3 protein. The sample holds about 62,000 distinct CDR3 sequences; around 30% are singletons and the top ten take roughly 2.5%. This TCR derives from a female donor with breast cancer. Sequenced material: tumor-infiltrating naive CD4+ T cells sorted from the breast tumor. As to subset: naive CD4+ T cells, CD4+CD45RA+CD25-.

The CDR3 DNA reads TGTGCCAGCAGCCCAACTCTTCGGGAGGGACACGAGCAGTACTTC. Protein product: CASSPTLREGHEQYF. V usage is TRBV5-4 and J usage is TRBJ2-7; 8 bases line up with TRBD2. The CDR3 has 15 amino acids. CDR1 SGHNT and CDR2 YYREEE come from the germline V gene (reference sequence). V shed 4 bases and J 5 bases; nucleotides not matched to a gene: 11.